Listed here are 18 T cell receptor beta chains from one sample, sequenced in a study of T-cell memory formation after mild COVID-19. Each CDR3 protein gets one entry after TCRdb re-called the 5' RACE reads with MiXCR. The sample has about 170,000 distinct CDR3 sequences; about an eighth are singletons. The sample comprised PBMCs or a T cell subset sorted from them (not recorded which). These receptors all come from a man between 18 and 35 years old who had mild COVID-19 (a few samples of this study predate the infection). Cell type and time point are not known.

The chain uses TRBV4-3 and TRBJ2-1, with a possible D match to TRBD2 (5 bases). Germline CDR1 and CDR2: LGHNA and YSLEER. Between the trimmed V and J ends, which lost 0 bases and 10 bases, there was a span of 19 bases. The CDR3 has 16 amino acids. CDR3 in amino acids: CASSQETGLLVGEQFF. CDR3 bases: TGCGCCAGCAGCCAAGAGACGGGCTTACTAGTTGGGGAGCAGTTCTTC.

Ten or more counts support this clonotype. The chain uses TRBV4-1 and TRBJ2-3; weak D call: TRBD1 (5 bases). In germline, CDR1 is MGHRA, CDR2 YSYEKL. V lost 0 bases, J lost 0 bases, and 10 bases lay in between. The CDR3 is 16 residues long. The CDR3 region has the DNA TGCGCCAGCAGCCAAGAAGGGGCGCCAAGCACAGATACGCAGTATTTT. It encodes CASSQEGAPSTDTQYF.

The V call is TRBV5-1, the J call TRBJ2-5; D is unresolved. V gave up 0 bases and J gave up 2 bases, with 8 bases separating them. Germline CDR1 is SGHRS and CDR2 is YFSETQ. The CDR3 contains 14 residues. DNA for the CDR3: TGCGCCAGCAGCTTGGGGCAGCAACAAGAGACCCAGTACTTC. Its protein product is CASSLGQQQETQYF.

V usage is TRBV6-5 and J usage is TRBJ1-5; no definite D call. The CDR3 contains 13 residues. Trimming shortened V by 2 bases and J by 5 bases, and 7 bases separated the two germline ends. The germline gives CDR1 MNHEY, CDR2 SVGAGI. The chain's CDR3 is CASSYRAYQPQHF. For the CDR3, the DNA is TGTGCCAGCAGTTACCGGGCCTATCAGCCCCAGCATTTT.

The chain couples TRBV20-1 to TRBJ1-1; D may be TRBD1 (5 bases). The CDR3 is 14 amino acids. Trimming left V 0 bases short and J 1 base short, with 9 bases between. The germline V gene encodes CDR1 DFQATT and CDR2 SNEGSKA (reference sequence). CDR3 in amino acids: CSARDTGGNTEAFF. CDR3 in DNA: TGCAGTGCTAGAGATACAGGCGGGAACACTGAAGCTTTCTTT.

The J gene is TRBJ2-2, the V gene TRBV5-1; a possible D gene is TRBD1 (5 bases). The germline V and J ends were trimmed by 5 bases and 5 bases, with 16 bases remaining between them. CDR3 length: 15 amino acids. CDR1 and CDR2 from the germline V gene are SGHRS and YFSETQ. The CDR3 loop is CASSLQEALTGELFF. The CDR3 region has the DNA TGCGCCAGCAGTCTACAGGAAGCATTAACCGGGGAGCTGTTTTTT.

This clonotype was counted only a few times. The V call is TRBV7-3, the J call TRBJ2-1, with 9 nucleotides matching TRBD1. With V trimmed by 5 bases and J by 10 bases, 15 bases remained unmatched. The CDR3 runs to 16 residues. Germline assignment: CDR1 SGHTA and CDR2 FQGTGA. This CDR3 reads CASSRGRGQGDGEQFF. The CDR3 DNA reads as TGTGCCAGCAGCAGAGGGCGGGGACAGGGTGACGGGGAGCAGTTCTTC.

On this clonotype: An end of the junction does not agree with germline; a read error may underlie this. The CDR3 coding sequence is TGTGCCAGCAGCTTAGCTAGCGGGGGCACAGATACGCAGTATTTT. Its translation is CASSLASGGTDTQYF. V gene TRBV12-3 or TRBV12-4 combines with J gene TRBJ2-3; 9 bases fit TRBD2. The CDR3 totals 15 residues.

A few counts support this clonotype. The chain uses TRBV10-3 and TRBJ2-1; no clear D. Germline loops: CDR1 ENHRY, CDR2 SYGVKD. The CDR3 extends over 12 amino acids. The V and J ends lost 5 bases and 4 bases respectively, with 6 bases between them. The CDR3 sequence is CAISPEYNEQFF. The CDR3 nucleotides are TGTGCCATCAGTCCCGAGTACAATGAGCAGTTCTTC.

In this sample, this clonotype turned up a few times. The rearrangement uses TRBV12-3 or TRBV12-4 and TRBJ2-3; D is perhaps TRBD2 (5 bases). V shed 6 bases and J shed 1 base, with 11 bases lying between them. The length of the CDR3 is 14 residues. CDR3 residues: CASSRAVRTDTQYF. The CDR3 nucleotides read TGTGCCAGCAGCAGAGCGGTTCGCACAGATACGCAGTATTTT.

The chain couples TRBV5-1 to TRBJ1-3; 7 bases align to TRBD1. The germline V gene encodes CDR1 SGHRS and CDR2 YFSETQ. The V and J ends lost 8 bases and 4 bases, in that order; junction bases with no gene match: 9. The CDR3 has 14 amino acids. The CDR3 reads CASRDSYLGNTIYF. The CDR3 DNA reads TGCGCCAGTCGGGACAGCTACTTGGGAAACACCATATATTTT.

The chain is built from TRBV29-1 and TRBJ1-3; D unresolved. Germline V CDR1 and CDR2: SQVTM, ANQGSEA. The CDR3 sequence is 14 residues long. The V gene lost 3 bases and the J gene lost 0 bases, with 9 bases spanning the gap. CDR3 DNA sequence: TGCAGCGTTGATCTGGGGATCTCTGGAAACACCATATATTTT. It codes for CSVDLGISGNTIYF.

V usage is TRBV10-1 and J usage is TRBJ2-2; D not certain. Germline values: CDR1 WNHNN, CDR2 SYGVQD (reference sequence). Trimming shortened V by 4 bases and J by 2 bases, and 8 bases separated the two germline ends. The CDR3 is made up of 14 amino acids. CDR3 protein: CASSAWGNTGELFF. CDR3 sequence (DNA): TGCGCCAGCAGTGCATGGGGAAACACCGGGGAGCTGTTTTTT.

This clonotype was seen ten or more times. This chain links TRBV7-8 with TRBJ2-7; no clear D gene. The germline CDR1 and CDR2 sequences are SGHVS and FQNEAQ. V was trimmed by 4 bases and J by 3 bases, leaving 7 bases between them. This CDR3 has 12 amino acids. The CDR3 bases are TGTGCCAGCAGCTCCAATAGCTACGAGCAGTACGTC. It is translated as CASSSNSYEQYV.

V is TRBV20-1 and J is TRBJ2-5; the match to TRBD1 covers 7 bases. CDR1 and CDR2 from the germline V gene are DFQATT and SNEGSKA (reference sequence). The CDR3 totals 15 residues. The junction had 11 bases not matched to a gene; V was cut back by 6 bases and J by 1 base. This CDR3 reads CSAIPRTGFQETQYF. CDR3 coding DNA: TGCAGTGCCATCCCAAGGACAGGATTCCAAGAGACCCAGTACTTC.

V gene TRBV5-6 combines with J gene TRBJ2-5; D might be TRBD1 (5 bases). This CDR3 spans 15 amino acids. Germline CDR1 reads SGHDT; CDR2 reads YYEEEE. V lost 0 bases, J lost 5 bases, and 14 bases lay in between. The DNA for the CDR3 is TGTGCCAGCAGCTTGGGCCCCAGGGCAGGGGAGACCCAGTACTTC. Translation: CASSLGPRAGETQYF.

This clonotype was found many times. J is TRBJ2-5 and V is TRBV9; TRBD2 matches 9 bases. V trimming: 4 bases; J trimming: 4 bases; junction bases outside the gene matches: 17. Germline loops: CDR1 SGDLS, CDR2 YYNGEE. The CDR3 has 18 residues. The CDR3, as DNA: TGTGCCAGCAGCCTCTCGGCGGGGGTAGCGGGGGTCCTAGAGACCCAGTACTTC. As protein: CASSLSAGVAGVLETQYF. Complete variable domain (other parts from reference TRBV9 and TRBJ2-5): DSGVTQTPKHLITATGQRVTLRCSPRSGDLSVYWYQQSLDQGLQFLIQYYNGEERAKGNILERFSAQQFPDLHSELNLSSLELGDSALYFCASSLSAGVAGVLETQYFGPGTRLLVL.

J is TRBJ2-1 and V is TRBV7-8; D is uncertain. The CDR3 contains 14 residues. Looked up from germline, CDR1 is SGHVS and CDR2 is FQNEAQ. V lost 1 base and J lost 3, with 7 bases in between. CDR3 loop: CASSLVSIYNEQFF. The CDR3 DNA sequence: TGTGCCAGCAGCTTAGTTTCGATCTACAATGAGCAGTTCTTC.